This is a list of T cell receptor beta chains from one sample in a study of cytotoxic CD8 clonotypes in ibrutinib-treated CLL. TCRdb's table, derived via immunoSEQ multiplex PCR, lists solely in-frame clones and lacks some. The table shows 250,000 to 350,000 clones, with 76% occurring only once. This specimen consisted of PBMCs, obtained at disease progression, from a patient treated with ibrutinib. The receptors were sampled from a human donor with chronic lymphocytic leukemia. The CDR3 runs from the conserved cysteine through the conserved F or W. D genes are given only for firm matches. The listing skips clone size in some rows; elsewhere it reads once, few, many or a size class.

v_gene	j_gene	d_gene	abundance	CDR3nt	CDR3aa
TRBV9	TRBJ2-1	.	.	TGTGCCAGCAGCGTAGTCAGCGGAGGCTCCTACAATGAGCAGTTCTTC	CASSVVSGGSYNEQFF
TRBV19	TRBJ1-2	.	.	TGTGCCAGTAGCCGAGGAGGCGGCTACACCTTC	CASSRGGGYTF
TRBV6-5	TRBJ2-3	.	many	TGTGCCAGCAGTTCCATGGGAGATACGCAGTATTTT	CASSSMGDTQYF
TRBV11-1	TRBJ2-1	.	.	TGTGCCAGCAGCTTAGCGGGTAACTCCTACAATGAGCAGTTCTTC	CASSLAGNSYNEQFF
TRBV29-1	TRBJ1-2	TRBD1	.	TGCAGCGTTGCTAGGGGACAGGAAAACTATGGCTACACCTTC	CSVARGQENYGYTF
TRBV19	TRBJ1-4	.	.	TGTGCCAGTAGTATTTTGGGAACGAGTGAAAAACTGTTTTTT	CASSILGTSEKLFF
TRBV5-1	TRBJ1-1	TRBD1	once	TGCGCCAGCAGCGACCGGGACAGTAATTACGAAGCTTTCTTT	CASSDRDSNYEAFF
TRBV18	TRBJ2-3	.	.	TGTGCCAGCTCACCTCAGGTCCACACAGATACGCAGTATTTT	CASSPQVHTDTQYF
TRBV9	TRBJ2-2	TRBD1	.	TGTGCCAGCAGCGTAGTAGGGGGCGCCGTGAACACCGGGGAGCTGTTTTTT	CASSVVGGAVNTGELFF
TRBV7-6	TRBJ2-1	TRBD1	.	TGTGCCAGCAGCCAGGACAGGAGCTCCTACAATGAGCAGTTCTTC	CASSQDRSSYNEQFF
TRBV5-6	TRBJ1-2	.	.	TGTGCCAGCAGCCTCGGAACAGGGCATAACTATGGCTACACCTTC	CASSLGTGHNYGYTF
TRBV5-4	TRBJ2-7	.	few	TGTGCCAGCAGCTTGGACTTGAGCTCCTACGAGCAGTACTTC	CASSLDLSSYEQYF
TRBV19	TRBJ2-5	TRBD1	.	TGTGCCAGCGCTCGGACAGGGCAAGAGACCCAGTACTTC	CASARTGQETQYF
TRBV11-2	TRBJ2-7	.	.	TGTGCCAGCAGCTTTAGCGGCCTAGAGGGCTACGAGCAGTACTTC	CASSFSGLEGYEQYF
TRBV5-4	TRBJ2-7	TRBD1	.	TGTGCCAGCAGCTATACAGGGGACAAGGACGAGCAGTACTTC	CASSYTGDKDEQYF
TRBV5-1	TRBJ2-7	.	.	TGCGCCAGCAGCTTGGGATCTGAGGGTTACGAGCAGTACTTC	CASSLGSEGYEQYF
TRBV2	TRBJ2-1	TRBD1	few	TGTGCCAGCAAGCCGGGACAGGGTAGACAGTTCTTC	CASKPGQGRQFF